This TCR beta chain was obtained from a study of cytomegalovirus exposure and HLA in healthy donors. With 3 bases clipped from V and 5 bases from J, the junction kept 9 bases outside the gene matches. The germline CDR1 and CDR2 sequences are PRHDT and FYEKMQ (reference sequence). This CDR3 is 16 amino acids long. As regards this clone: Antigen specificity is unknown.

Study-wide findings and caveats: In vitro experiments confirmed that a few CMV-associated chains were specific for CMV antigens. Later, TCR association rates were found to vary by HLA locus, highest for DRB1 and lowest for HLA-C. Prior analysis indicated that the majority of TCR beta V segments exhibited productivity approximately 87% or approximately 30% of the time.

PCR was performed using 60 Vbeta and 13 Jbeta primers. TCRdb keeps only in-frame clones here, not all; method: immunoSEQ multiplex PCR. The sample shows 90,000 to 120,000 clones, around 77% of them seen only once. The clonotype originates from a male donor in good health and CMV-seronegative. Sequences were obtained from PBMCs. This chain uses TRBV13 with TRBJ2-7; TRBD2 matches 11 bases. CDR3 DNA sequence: TGTGCCAGCAGCTTCACCACAACTAGCGGGAGTCACGAGCAGTACTTC. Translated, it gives CASSFTTTSGSHEQYF.